This T cell receptor (beta chain) was recorded in a study of shared clonotypes between healthy human individuals. Study-wide results and caveats: For naive CD4 cells, approximately 4.8% of clonotypes were shared across a handful of donors.

This clone was detected only once. As yet, its antigen is unknown. Other DNA sequences from this sample encode an identical CDR3 as well. J was trimmed by 1 base and V by 1 base; bases with no gene match: 4. The CDR3 has 15 amino acids. From germline, CDR1 is SGHAT and CDR2 FQNNGV. The assay was carried out at the deep level. Several immunoSEQ plates received, in even portions, the genomic DNA of each subset. In the source study's methods: In the immunoSEQ data, sequences were junction-only and lacked quality scores, so filtering differed. TCRdb's copy holds only in-frame clones and misses some; the assay was immunoSEQ multiplex PCR. That table supplies the V and J calls and clone size; D and trimming were determined from the DNA. Counted here are roughly 890,000 clones, 90% to 95% occurring once; the ten biggest clones make up about 24%. The naive CD8 subset, CD45RO-negative cells positively selected for CCR7, excluded terminally differentiated effector memory CD45RA+ cells.

The V call is TRBV11-2, the J call TRBJ2-7, with 7 bases identical to TRBD2. The sequence was obtained from a young man in good health. The specimen sequenced was naive CD8+ T cells sorted from blood. The CDR3 is CASSLGLAASYEQYF. CDR3 DNA sequence: TGTGCCAGCAGCTTAGGGCTAGCGGCTTCCTACGAGCAGTACTTC.